Listed below are T cell receptor beta chains from one sample, sequenced in a study of blood T cell repertoires in COVID-19. The protocol was immunoSEQ multiplex PCR, while the TCRdb copy is restricted to in-frame clones and leaves out a portion. The data contain roughly 55,000 clones, approximately 80% of them singletons. Sequenced: peripheral blood. These receptors were obtained from a human donor in a cohort sampled during active COVID-19. The CDR3 runs from the conserved cysteine through the conserved F or W. D genes are given only for firm matches. For some rows the clone size is stated as once, few or many, or as a class when expanded; others skip it.

V gene,clone size,D gene,J gene,CDR3 protein,CDR3 DNA
TRBV19,.,TRBD2,TRBJ2-7,CASSKMGTSGRVYEQYF,TGTGCCAGTAGTAAAATGGGGACTAGCGGGAGAGTATACGAGCAGTACTTC
TRBV28,once,TRBD1,TRBJ2-7,CASSSEGAGEQYF,TGTGCCAGCAGTTCCGAGGGGGCAGGCGAGCAGTACTTC
TRBV28,.,.,TRBJ1-2,CASSPGNSGLYGYTF,TGTGCCAGCAGCCCAGGGAATAGTGGATTATATGGCTACACCTTC
TRBV28,.,TRBD2,TRBJ2-7,CASSPLAEAYEQYF,TGTGCCAGCAGTCCACTAGCGGAAGCCTACGAGCAGTACTTC
TRBV6-2/TRBV6-3,.,TRBD2,TRBJ2-1,CASSYGLAGIDEQFF,TGTGCCAGCAGTTACGGGCTAGCGGGAATCGATGAGCAGTTCTTC
TRBV6-5,.,.,TRBJ2-3,CASSSQDADTQYF,TGTGCCAGCAGCTCACAGGACGCAGATACGCAGTATTTT
TRBV5-3,once,.,TRBJ1-5,CARSPCRPQHF,TGTGCCAGAAGCCCGTGTCGGCCCCAGCATTTT
TRBV10-3,.,TRBD2,TRBJ2-7,CAISDPGLAGVSSYEQYF,TGTGCCATCAGTGACCCCGGACTAGCGGGAGTGAGCTCCTACGAGCAGTACTTC
TRBV4-1,.,.,TRBJ1-3,CASSQDSGFLSGNTIYF,TGCGCCAGCAGCCAAGATTCCGGGTTCCTCTCTGGAAACACCATATATTTT
TRBV6-5,.,TRBD1,TRBJ2-5,CASRRQGGETQYF,TGTGCCAGCAGGAGACAGGGGGGAGAGACCCAGTACTTC
TRBV28,.,TRBD1,TRBJ1-1,CASSSPSDRGLEAFF,TGTGCCAGCAGTTCTCCATCTGACAGGGGGCTTGAAGCTTTCTTT
TRBV25-1,.,.,TRBJ2-1,CASSESGQSPLYNEQFF,TGTGCCAGCAGTGAATCAGGACAATCACCCCTCTACAATGAGCAGTTCTTC
TRBV24-1,once,.,TRBJ2-1,CATSGGSARNEQFF,TGTGCCACCAGTGGAGGGAGTGCGCGGAATGAGCAGTTCTTC
TRBV15,.,TRBD1,TRBJ2-7,CATRDSSYEQYF,TGTGCCACCCGGGACAGCAGCTACGAGCAGTACTTC
TRBV5-1,.,.,TRBJ2-2,CASSLAGLMNTGELFF,TGCGCCAGCAGCTTGGCCGGTCTGATGAACACCGGGGAGCTGTTTTTT
TRBV7-2,.,TRBD1,TRBJ1-5,CASSVTGGNTNQPQHF,TGTGCCAGCAGCGTTACAGGGGGTAATACCAATCAGCCCCAGCATTTT
TRBV14,.,TRBD2,TRBJ2-1,CASSPLAGGGDNEQFF,TGTGCCAGCAGCCCATTAGCGGGAGGTGGTGACAATGAGCAGTTCTTC
TRBV7-2,.,TRBD1,TRBJ2-2,CASSLQGASGELFF,TGTGCCAGCAGCTTACAGGGGGCGTCCGGGGAGCTGTTTTTT
TRBV27,.,TRBD2,TRBJ2-3,CASSYLAGMNTQYF,TGTGCCAGCAGTTACCTAGCGGGTATGAATACGCAGTATTTT
TRBV6-5,.,.,TRBJ2-4,CASSYSAGSPENIQYF,TGTGCCAGCAGTTACTCCGCAGGCTCGCCGGAAAACATTCAGTACTTC
TRBV11-2,.,.,TRBJ2-1,CASSLTQGKVYNEQFF,TGTGCCAGCAGCTTAACACAGGGAAAGGTCTACAATGAGCAGTTCTTC
TRBV5-1,once,TRBD1,TRBJ2-5,CASSLDRDSQETQYF,TGCGCCAGCAGCTTGGACCGGGACAGCCAAGAGACCCAGTACTTC
TRBV7-9,.,TRBD1,TRBJ2-1,CASSLGDREINEQFF,TGTGCCAGCAGCTTAGGGGACAGGGAAATTAATGAGCAGTTCTTC
TRBV9,.,TRBD1,TRBJ1-1,CASSVGTGVNTEAFF,TGTGCCAGCAGCGTAGGGACAGGGGTGAACACTGAAGCTTTCTTT
TRBV7-8,.,.,TRBJ1-1,CASILAGAWGTEAFF,TGTGCCAGCATCCTAGCAGGGGCTTGGGGCACTGAAGCTTTCTTT
TRBV4-1,.,.,TRBJ1-1,CASSRSTTEAFF,TGCGCCAGCAGCCGGAGTACCACTGAAGCTTTCTTT
TRBV29-1,.,TRBD2,TRBJ2-3,CSVVGAGGGTDTQYF,TGCAGCGTTGTGGGTGCGGGAGGGGGCACAGATACGCAGTATTTT
TRBV4-2,.,.,TRBJ2-2,CASSQETRLDTGELFF,TGTGCCAGCAGCCAAGAGACTAGATTGGACACCGGGGAGCTGTTTTTT
TRBV6-6,.,TRBD1,TRBJ1-5,CASSDNRGSQPQHF,TGTGCCAGCAGTGATAACAGGGGGTCCCAGCCCCAGCATTTT
TRBV19,.,TRBD1,TRBJ1-2,CASSTWTGEGYTF,TGTGCCAGTAGTACTTGGACAGGGGAAGGCTACACCTTC
TRBV7-8,.,.,TRBJ2-5,CASSFRENLETQYF,TGTGCCAGCAGCTTCCGGGAGAATTTAGAGACCCAGTACTTC
TRBV3-1/TRBV3-2,.,TRBD2,TRBJ2-1,CASSQTSGHNEQFF,TGTGCCAGCAGCCAAACTAGCGGTCACAATGAGCAGTTCTTC
TRBV4-2,few,.,TRBJ1-5,CASSQDIWGQSNQPQHF,TGTGCCAGCAGCCAAGATATCTGGGGGCAGAGCAATCAGCCCCAGCATTTT
TRBV7-2,.,TRBD1,TRBJ1-2,CASSLGLYRTGRLDYGYTF,TGTGCCAGCAGCTTAGGACTCTACAGGACAGGGAGATTGGACTATGGCTACACCTTC
TRBV14,few,TRBD2,TRBJ2-7,CASSQAGTSGAYEQYF,TGTGCCAGCAGCCAAGCCGGGACTAGCGGAGCCTACGAGCAGTACTTC
TRBV4-2,once,TRBD2,TRBJ2-1,CASSPGTLAGAYNEQFF,TGTGCCAGCAGCCCGGGGACCTTAGCGGGGGCTTACAATGAGCAGTTCTTC
TRBV16,.,.,TRBJ1-5,CASSLTQVQPQHF,TGTGCCAGCAGCCTAACACAGGTCCAGCCCCAGCATTTT